This T cell receptor (beta chain) was recovered during a study of cytotoxic CD8 clonotypes in ibrutinib-treated CLL. Overall study results and limits: Clonality measured at baseline exceeded age-matched healthy donors, tracking circulating CD8+ T-cell counts. Clonality climbed at ibrutinib response, then dropped toward baseline at progression.

Regarding this clone: As yet, its antigen is unknown.

Germline CDR1 and CDR2: LNHNV and YYDKDF (reference sequence). This CDR3 is 15 amino acids long. Trimming removed 1 base from V and 7 bases from J, with 13 bases in between. Clones were sequenced by immunoSEQ multiplex PCR, and TCRdb holds only the in-frame ones, with some missing. Among about 97,000 clones listed, more than 70% were seen once. The chain uses TRBV15 and TRBJ1-4; D is ambiguous. This TCR was recovered from a human donor with chronic lymphocytic leukemia. The sample here was PBMCs, taken after 24 months of ibrutinib treatment. The CDR3 DNA reads as TGTGCCACCAGCAGAGTCGGGGATGGAAGTGAAAAACTGTTTTTT. It specifies CATSRVGDGSEKLFF.